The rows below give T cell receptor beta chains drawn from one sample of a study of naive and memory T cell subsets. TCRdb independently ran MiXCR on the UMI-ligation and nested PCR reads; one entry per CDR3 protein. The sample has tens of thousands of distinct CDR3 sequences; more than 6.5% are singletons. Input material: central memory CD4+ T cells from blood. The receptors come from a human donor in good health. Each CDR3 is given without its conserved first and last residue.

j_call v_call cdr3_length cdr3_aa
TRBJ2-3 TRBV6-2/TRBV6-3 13 ASRPLAGGTDTQY
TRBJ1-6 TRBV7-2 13 ASSLAQQGNSPLH
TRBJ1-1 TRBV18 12 ASSPGRQGTEAF
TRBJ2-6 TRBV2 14 ASSEEGPAGANVLT
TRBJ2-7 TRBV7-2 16 ASSLEVAGWGADREQY
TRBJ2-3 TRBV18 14 ASSPPRLAGTDTQY
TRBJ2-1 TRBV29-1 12 SVRPGTSPNEQF
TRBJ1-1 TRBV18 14 ASSPQLGTGQTEAF
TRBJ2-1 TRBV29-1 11 SVPNQGRNEQF
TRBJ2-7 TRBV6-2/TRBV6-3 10 ASSDRLREQY
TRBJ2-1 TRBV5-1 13 ASSLTGLGYNEQF
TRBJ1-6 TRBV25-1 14 ASSERGPVGDSPLH
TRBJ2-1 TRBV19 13 ASTQGSGRANEQF
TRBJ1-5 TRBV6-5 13 ASRAGTGGNQPQH
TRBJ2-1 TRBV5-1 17 ASSLVASGGSWGQIEQF
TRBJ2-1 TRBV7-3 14 ASSLRASGSGNEQF
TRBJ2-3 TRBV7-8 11 ASSTGVADTQY
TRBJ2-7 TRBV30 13 AWSVAGTGAPREY
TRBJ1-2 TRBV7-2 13 ASSLKTGGMEGYT
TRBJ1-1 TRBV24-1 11 ATCPSGSTEAF
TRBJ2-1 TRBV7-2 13 ASSFGQGPYNEQF
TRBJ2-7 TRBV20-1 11 SATRDRGNEQY
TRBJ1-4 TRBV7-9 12 ASSLGVGSKKLF
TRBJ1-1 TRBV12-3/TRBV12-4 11 ASSSRIFAEAF
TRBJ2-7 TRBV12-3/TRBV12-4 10 ASSSRLSPDI
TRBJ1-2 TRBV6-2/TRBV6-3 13 ASSPRGQGGYGYT
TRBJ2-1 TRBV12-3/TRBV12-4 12 ASSPSSSYNEQF
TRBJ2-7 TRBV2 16 ASSDPWLRDRGSYEQY
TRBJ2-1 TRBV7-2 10 ACWESYNEQF
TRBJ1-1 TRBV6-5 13 ASIRAAGRGTEAF
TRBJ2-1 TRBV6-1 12 ASSASGRWGEQF
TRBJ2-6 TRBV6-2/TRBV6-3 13 ASSHPTGRANVLT
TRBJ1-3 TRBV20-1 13 SARPQVLSGNTIY
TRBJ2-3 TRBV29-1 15 SVEGVKEGLRTDTQY
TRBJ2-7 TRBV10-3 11 AIKPPGAYEQY
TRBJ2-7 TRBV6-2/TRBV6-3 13 ASSSTTGRVYEQY
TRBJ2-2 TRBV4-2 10 ASRQATGELF
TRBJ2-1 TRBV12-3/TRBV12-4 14 ASSHGTSGRGNEQF
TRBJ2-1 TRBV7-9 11 ASSLAGPGEQF
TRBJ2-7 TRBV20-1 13 SAPLLAAGTYEQY
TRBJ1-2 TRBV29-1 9 SVGWVNGYT
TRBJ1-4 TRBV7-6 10 ASSLQGGKLF
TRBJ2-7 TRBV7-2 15 ASSRGGGETGPYEQY
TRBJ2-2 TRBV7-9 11 ASSPTGAGELF
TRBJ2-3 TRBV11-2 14 ASTFQRGRDRYAQY
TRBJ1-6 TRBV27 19 ASSFFSRGQTSQDYNSPLH
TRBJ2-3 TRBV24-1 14 ATSEASGMSTDTQY
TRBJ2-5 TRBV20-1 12 SASQTGTSETQY
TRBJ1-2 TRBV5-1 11 ASSPMGHYGYT
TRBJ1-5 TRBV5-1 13 ASSFISGPNQPQH
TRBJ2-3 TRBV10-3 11 AIRGESTDTQY
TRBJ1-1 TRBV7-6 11 ASSSDTNTEAF
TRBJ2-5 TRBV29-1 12 SILKGPVQETQY
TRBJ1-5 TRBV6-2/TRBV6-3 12 ASSSNRGAVAQH
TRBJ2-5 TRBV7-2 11 ASSLGQKETQY